The sequence of this T cell receptor (beta chain) was determined in a study of OX40 agonist ivuxolimab in advanced cancers. Broader study findings: Doses of 0.1 to 3.0 mg/kg were accompanied by clonal expansion of CD4+ and CD8+ blood T cells by week 6. CD8+ T cells were the subset that, on average, had more expanded clones than CD4+.

The germline V gene has CDR1 SEHNR and CDR2 FQNEAQ (reference sequence). The CDR3 loop spans 9 amino acids. Trimming stripped 8 bases from V and 8 bases from J, with 6 bases between. This clone was seen only a few times. Antigen specificity is unknown. The repertoire was sequenced with immunoSEQ multiplex PCR; TCRdb's copy has only in-frame clones and lacks some. The sample consists of under 90,000 clones, roughly 84% of them appearing once. The sample in question was CD4+ or CD8+ T cells sorted from blood, obtained in a trial of the OX40 agonist ivuxolimab. This receptor was taken from an adult with an advanced solid tumor such as melanoma, head and neck, liver or kidney cancer. The chain joins TRBV7-9 to TRBJ1-1; D unclear. This chain's CDR3 is CASYQEAFF. DNA of the CDR3: TGTGCCAGCTATCAGGAAGCTTTCTTT.